Listed below are T cell receptor beta chains from one sample, sequenced in a study of cytomegalovirus exposure and HLA in healthy donors. Some clones are missing from TCRdb's copy, which holds only in-frame ones; the method was immunoSEQ multiplex PCR. Counted here are 150,000 to 200,000 clones, 80% occurring once; the ten biggest clones make up less than 9%. Sequenced sample: PBMCs. All receptors derive from a man aged 25 to 45 in good health and CMV-seropositive. The CDR3 runs from the conserved cysteine through the conserved F or W. A D gene is named only where the DNA matches it firmly. Clone size, where shown, is once, few, many, or a class for clones that have expanded.

D	size	V	J	CDR3	DNA
-	few	TRBV12-5	TRBJ1-1	CASGANRQWRTEAFF	TGTGCTAGTGGTGCGAACCGACAGTGGCGGACTGAAGCTTTCTTT
-	-	TRBV9	TRBJ2-5	CASSVGGHETQYF	TGTGCCAGCAGCGTAGGAGGACACGAGACCCAGTACTTC
-	-	TRBV13	TRBJ1-2	CASSLAVGGNYGYTF	TGTGCCAGCAGCTTAGCAGTAGGGGGAAACTATGGCTACACCTTC
-	-	TRBV7-8	TRBJ2-2	CASSLVRETGELFF	TGTGCCAGCAGCCTAGTGAGGGAGACCGGGGAGCTGTTTTTT
-	-	TRBV29-1	TRBJ2-4	CSVGVLAKNIQYF	TGCAGCGTTGGAGTTCTAGCCAAAAACATTCAGTACTTC
-	-	TRBV30	TRBJ1-2	CAWSINSYGYTF	TGTGCCTGGAGTATCAACAGCTATGGCTACACCTTC
TRBD2	once	TRBV7-9	TRBJ2-7	CASSLVIAGAYEQYF	TGTGCCAGCAGCTTAGTGATAGCGGGAGCCTACGAGCAGTACTTC
-	-	TRBV29-1	TRBJ2-1	CSVEDLHSPYNEQFF	TGCAGCGTTGAAGATCTCCACTCGCCCTACAATGAGCAGTTCTTC
-	-	TRBV28	TRBJ2-7	CASSNYYEQYF	TGTGCCAGCAGTAATTACTACGAGCAGTACTTC
TRBD1	few	TRBV6-1	TRBJ2-7	CASSENRGSYEQYF	TGTGCCAGCAGTGAGAACAGGGGATCCTACGAGCAGTACTTC
TRBD2	-	TRBV9	TRBJ2-2	CASSPHVGGGTGELFF	TGTGCCAGCAGCCCCCACGTGGGGGGGGGCACCGGGGAGCTGTTTTTT
TRBD2	few	TRBV4-3	TRBJ2-6	CASSQVLAGSGANVLTF	TGCGCCAGCAGCCAAGTACTAGCGGGGAGTGGGGCCAACGTCCTGACTTTC
TRBD1	-	TRBV4-1	TRBJ1-4	CASSPRDRMEKLFF	TGCGCCAGCAGCCCCCGGGACAGGATGGAAAAACTGTTTTTT
TRBD2	-	TRBV29-1	TRBJ2-7	CSVQGTSGRMYEQYF	TGCAGCGTCCAAGGGACTAGCGGGAGAATGTACGAGCAGTACTTC
TRBD1	-	TRBV11-2	TRBJ2-3	CASSLDFQGQPNTDTQYF	TGTGCCAGCAGCTTAGACTTTCAGGGACAGCCGAACACAGATACGCAGTATTTT
-	-	TRBV27	TRBJ1-2	CASSLSRGSYGYTF	TGTGCCAGCAGTTTATCACGAGGGAGCTATGGCTACACCTTC
-	-	TRBV14	TRBJ1-2	CASSQPPLGADLGSWYRYTF	TGTGCCAGCAGCCAGCCCCCCCTTGGTGCTGACCTAGGAAGCTGGTATCGCTACACCTTC
-	-	TRBV30	TRBJ1-4	CAWRTLRTVGEKLFF	TGTGCCTGGAGGACTTTACGGACAGTGGGTGAAAAACTGTTTTTT
TRBD1	-	TRBV28	TRBJ1-2	CASSLNRGFTYGYTF	TGTGCCAGCAGTTTAAACAGGGGTTTTACCTATGGCTACACCTTC
-	few	TRBV29-1	TRBJ2-3	CSVAGNTDTQYF	TGCAGCGTTGCAGGGAATACAGATACGCAGTATTTT
TRBD2	-	TRBV5-6	TRBJ2-5	CASSPGLAARQETQYF	TGTGCCAGCAGCCCAGGACTAGCGGCTCGTCAAGAGACCCAGTACTTC
-	-	TRBV20-1	TRBJ2-7	CSARRDEQYF	TGCAGTGCTAGGCGGGACGAGCAGTACTTC
-	few	TRBV5-6	TRBJ1-4	CASSVLNEKLFF	TGTGCCAGCAGCGTTTTAAATGAAAAACTGTTTTTT
-	few	TRBV4-3	TRBJ1-1	CASSHRQDRTEAFF	TGCGCCAGCAGCCACCGACAGGACCGCACTGAAGCTTTCTTT
-	-	TRBV28	TRBJ2-7	CATVSVTLGVDEQYF	TGTGCCACCGTCTCCGTCACTCTAGGGGTAGACGAGCAGTACTTC
-	-	TRBV7-9	TRBJ1-5	CASSQELRSPSNQPQHF	TGTGCCAGCAGCCAAGAGCTCCGGTCCCCTAGCAATCAGCCCCAGCATTTT
TRBD2	-	TRBV7-9	TRBJ2-1	CASSLRSGGSYNEQFF	TGTGCCAGCAGCCTCCGGAGCGGGGGCTCCTACAATGAGCAGTTCTTC
TRBD1	-	TRBV6-6	TRBJ1-2	CASSRPSGQGTPGYTF	TGTGCCAGCAGTCGACCATCGGGACAGGGGACGCCTGGCTACACCTTC
TRBD2	-	TRBV11-2	TRBJ2-7	CASSLGLAASYEQYF	TGTGCCAGCAGCCTTGGACTAGCGGCCTCCTACGAGCAGTACTTC
-	-	TRBV21-1	TRBJ2-1	CASSKYGPGDGYNEQFF	TGTGCCAGCAGCAAATATGGTCCAGGGGATGGGTACAATGAGCAGTTCTTC